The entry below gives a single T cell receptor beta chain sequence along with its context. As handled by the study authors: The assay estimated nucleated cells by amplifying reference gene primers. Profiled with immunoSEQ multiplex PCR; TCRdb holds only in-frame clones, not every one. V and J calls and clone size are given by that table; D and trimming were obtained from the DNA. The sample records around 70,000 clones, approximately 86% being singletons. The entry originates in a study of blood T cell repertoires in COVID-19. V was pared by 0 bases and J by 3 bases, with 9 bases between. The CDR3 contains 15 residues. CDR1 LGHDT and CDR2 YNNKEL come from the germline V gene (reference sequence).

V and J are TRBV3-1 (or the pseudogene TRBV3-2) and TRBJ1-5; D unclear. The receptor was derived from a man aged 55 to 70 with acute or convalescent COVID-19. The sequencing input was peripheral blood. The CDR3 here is CASSQDASVNQPQHF. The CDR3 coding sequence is TGTGCCAGCAGCCAAGATGCCTCAGTCAATCAGCCCCAGCATTTT.